The present entry profiles one TCR beta chain with its context. Antigen: not known. With 60 Vbeta and 13 Jbeta primers, the PCR was carried out. Libraries were prepared by immunoSEQ multiplex PCR; TCRdb keeps only in-frame clonotypes and omits some of them. Its table records 200,000 to 250,000 clones. These data come from a study of cytomegalovirus exposure and HLA in healthy donors. Findings and limits, study-wide: Later analysis revealed greater clonal expansion in HLA-associated TCR beta chains than in equally common others.

Donors showed nominal health when sampled, although they likely had unrecorded immune exposures. J was trimmed by 7 bases and V by 3 bases; bases with no gene match: 8. The germline V gene has CDR1 MGHDK and CDR2 SYGVNS. The CDR3 is made up of 15 amino acids. This sequence was found in a woman under 40 in good health and CMV-seropositive. Sequenced sample: PBMCs. The genes are TRBV25-1 and TRBJ1-4, with 7 bases that match TRBD1. Here the CDR3 reads CASSEMTGWAEKLFF. In nucleotides, the CDR3 is TGTGCCAGCAGTGAGATGACAGGGTGGGCTGAAAAACTGTTTTTT. Looking up the rest from reference TRBV25-1 and TRBJ1-4 gives the full variable domain: EADIYQTPRYLVIGTGKKITLECSQTMGHDKMYWYQQDPGMELHLIHYSYGVNSTEKGDLSSESTVSRIRTEHFPLTLESARPSHTSQYLCASSEMTGWAEKLFFGSGTQLSVL.